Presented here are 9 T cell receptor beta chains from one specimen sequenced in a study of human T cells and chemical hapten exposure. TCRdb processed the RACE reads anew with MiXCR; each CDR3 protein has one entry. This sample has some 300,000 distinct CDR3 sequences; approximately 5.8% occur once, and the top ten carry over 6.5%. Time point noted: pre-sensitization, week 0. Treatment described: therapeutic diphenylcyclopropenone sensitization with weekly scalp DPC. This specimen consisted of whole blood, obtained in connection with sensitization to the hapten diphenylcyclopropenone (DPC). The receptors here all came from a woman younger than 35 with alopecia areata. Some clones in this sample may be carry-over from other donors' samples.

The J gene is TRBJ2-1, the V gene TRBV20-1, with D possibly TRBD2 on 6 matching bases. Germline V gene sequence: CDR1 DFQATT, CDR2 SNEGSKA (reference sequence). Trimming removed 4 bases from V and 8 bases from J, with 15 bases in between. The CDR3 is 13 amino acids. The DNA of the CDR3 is TGCAGTGCTACAGGAGGGGCACAAGATGAGCAGTTCTTC. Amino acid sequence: CSATGGAQDEQFF.

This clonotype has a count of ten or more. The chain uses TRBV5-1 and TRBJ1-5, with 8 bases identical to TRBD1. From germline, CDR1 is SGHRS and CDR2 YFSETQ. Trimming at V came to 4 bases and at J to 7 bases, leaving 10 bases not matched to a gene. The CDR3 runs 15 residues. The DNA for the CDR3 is TGCGCCAGCAGCAACTCTACAGGGGGAGGCCAGCCCCAGCATTTT. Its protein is CASSNSTGGGQPQHF.

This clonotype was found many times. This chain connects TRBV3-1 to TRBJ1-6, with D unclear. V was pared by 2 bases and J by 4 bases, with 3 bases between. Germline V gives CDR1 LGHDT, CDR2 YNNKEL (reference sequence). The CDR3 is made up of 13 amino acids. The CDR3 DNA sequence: TGTGCCAGCAGCCAACAATATAATTCACCCCTCCACTTT. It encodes CASSQQYNSPLHF.

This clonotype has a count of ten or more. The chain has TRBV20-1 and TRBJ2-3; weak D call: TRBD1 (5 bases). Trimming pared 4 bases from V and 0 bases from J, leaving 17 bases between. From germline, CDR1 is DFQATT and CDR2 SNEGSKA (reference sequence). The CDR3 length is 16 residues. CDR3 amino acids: CSANKLGPSSTDTQYF. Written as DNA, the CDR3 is TGCAGTGCTAACAAGCTGGGGCCCTCCAGCACAGATACGCAGTATTTT.

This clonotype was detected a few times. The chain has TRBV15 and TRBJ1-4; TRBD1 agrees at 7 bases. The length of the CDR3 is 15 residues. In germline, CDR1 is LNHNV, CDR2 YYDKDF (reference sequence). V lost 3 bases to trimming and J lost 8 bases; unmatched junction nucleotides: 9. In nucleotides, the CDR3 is TGTGCCACCAGCAGGCGTCAAGGGGGCAAGGAAAAACTGTTTTTT. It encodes CATSRRQGGKEKLFF. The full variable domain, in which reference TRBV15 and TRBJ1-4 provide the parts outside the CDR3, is DAMVIQNPRYQVTQFGKPVTLSCSQTLNHNVMYWYQQKSSQAPKLLFHYYDKDFNNEADTPDNFQSRRPNTSFCFLDIRSPGLGDTAMYLCATSRRQGGKEKLFFGSGTQLSVL.

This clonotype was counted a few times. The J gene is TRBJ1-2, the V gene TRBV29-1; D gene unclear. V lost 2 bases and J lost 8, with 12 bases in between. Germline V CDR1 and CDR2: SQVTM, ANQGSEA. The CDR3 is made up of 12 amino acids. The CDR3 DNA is TGCAGCGTTGAAAAAAGCGGTCTCGGCTACACCTTC. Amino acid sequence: CSVEKSGLGYTF.

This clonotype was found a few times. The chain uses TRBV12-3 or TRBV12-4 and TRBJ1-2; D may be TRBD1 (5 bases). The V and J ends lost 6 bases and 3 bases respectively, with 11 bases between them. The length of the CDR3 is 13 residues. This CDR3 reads CASRNRHDYGYTF. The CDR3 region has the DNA TGTGCCAGCAGGAACAGGCACGACTATGGCTACACCTTC.

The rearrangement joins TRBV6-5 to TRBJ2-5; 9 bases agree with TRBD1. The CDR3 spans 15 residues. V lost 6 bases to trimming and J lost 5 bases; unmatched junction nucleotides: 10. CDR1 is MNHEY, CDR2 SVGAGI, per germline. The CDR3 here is CASSPGQGRAETQYF. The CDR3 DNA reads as TGTGCCAGCAGCCCCGGACAGGGGAGGGCCGAGACCCAGTACTTC.

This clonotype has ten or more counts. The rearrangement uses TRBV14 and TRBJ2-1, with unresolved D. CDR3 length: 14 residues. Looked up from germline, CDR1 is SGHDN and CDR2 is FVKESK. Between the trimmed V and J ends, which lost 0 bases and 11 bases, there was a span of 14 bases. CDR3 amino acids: CASSQDAGWRKQFF. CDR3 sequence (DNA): TGTGCCAGCAGCCAAGATGCCGGCTGGCGAAAGCAGTTCTTC.